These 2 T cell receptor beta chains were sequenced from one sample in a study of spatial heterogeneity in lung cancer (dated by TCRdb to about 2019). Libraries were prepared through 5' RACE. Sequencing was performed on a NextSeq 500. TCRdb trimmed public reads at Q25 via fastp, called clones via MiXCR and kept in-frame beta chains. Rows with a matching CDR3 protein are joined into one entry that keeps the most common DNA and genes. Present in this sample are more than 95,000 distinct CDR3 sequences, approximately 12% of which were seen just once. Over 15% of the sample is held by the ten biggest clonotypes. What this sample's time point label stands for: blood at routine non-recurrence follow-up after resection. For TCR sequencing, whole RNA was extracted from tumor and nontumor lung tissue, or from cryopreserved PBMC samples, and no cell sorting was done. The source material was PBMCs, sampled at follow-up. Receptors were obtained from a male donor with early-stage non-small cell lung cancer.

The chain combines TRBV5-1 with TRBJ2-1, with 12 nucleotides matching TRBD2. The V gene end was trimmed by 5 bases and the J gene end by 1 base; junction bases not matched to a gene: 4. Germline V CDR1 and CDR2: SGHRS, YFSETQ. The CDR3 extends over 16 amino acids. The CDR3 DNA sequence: TGCGCCAGCAGACCTGGACTAGCGGGGTCCTACAATGAGCAGTTCTTC. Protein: CASRPGLAGSYNEQFF.

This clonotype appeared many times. The CDR3 coding sequence is TGCAGCGTCACAGGCCTGCCAGAAGGCGAGCAGTACTTC. Protein product: CSVTGLPEGEQYF. The chain combines TRBV29-1 with TRBJ2-7, with D possibly being TRBD1 (5 bases). From germline, CDR1 is SQVTM and CDR2 ANQGSEA. This CDR3 has 13 amino acids. V lost 6 bases and J lost 6, with 18 bases in between.